One and the same sample provided the 16 T cell receptor beta chains below, sequenced in a study of shared clonotypes between healthy human individuals (dated by TCRdb to about 2020). Libraries were made using the immunoSEQ multiplex PCR assay. The immuneACCESS repertoire file appears here via TCRdb, limited to in-frame rearrangements. These files lack a portion of the clones; in checked studies, under half of the deficit traces to unresolved V genes, and the cause of the others is not known. Recorded for this sample are more than 2 million clones; approximately 95% of them occurred a single time. The top ten clones comprise about 0.13% of the sample. Input material: naive CD4+ T cells sorted from blood. The sample's cell subset or site, from its label and the paper: CD45RA+ positively selected. The receptors were sampled from a man aged 18 to 35 in good health.

This chain connects TRBV5-1 to TRBJ2-3; either TRBD1 or TRBD2 may fit D (5 bases each). This CDR3 contains 14 residues. With 0 bases removed from V and 5 bases from J, the gap between germline ends came to 10 bases. Germline V gene data show CDR1 as SGHRS and CDR2 as YFSETQ. For the CDR3, the DNA is TGCGCCAGCAGCTTGGGAGGGGACGGAGATACGCAGTATTTT. It codes for CASSLGGDGDTQYF.

The rearrangement joins TRBV4-3 to TRBJ2-5; D might be TRBD1 or TRBD2, each matching 6 bases. Germline V gene sequence: CDR1 LGHNA, CDR2 YSLEER. Trimming cost V 6 bases and J 2 bases, with 13 bases left between them. This CDR3 is 14 amino acids long. CDR3 region: CASSHRGEQETQYF. In nucleotides, the CDR3 is TGCGCCAGCAGTCATAGGGGGGAGCAAGAGACCCAGTACTTC.

The chain uses TRBV5-1 and TRBJ2-7; no reliable D call. V was clipped by 4 bases and J by 0 bases, with 14 bases between them. Germline V gene sequence: CDR1 SGHRS, CDR2 YFSETQ. The CDR3 is made up of 15 amino acids. CDR3 protein: CASSPVGGYSYEQYF. The CDR3 DNA reads as TGCGCCAGCAGCCCGGTCGGTGGCTACTCCTACGAGCAGTACTTC.

The chain combines TRBV30 with TRBJ2-3, with D perhaps given as TRBD1 or TRBD2 (6 bases each). Trimming removed 0 bases from V and 0 bases from J, with 13 bases in between. Germline V gene data show CDR1 as GTSNPN and CDR2 as SVGIG (reference sequence). CDR3 length equals 16 residues. The CDR3 loop is CAWSVGGTHSTDTQYF. DNA for the CDR3: TGTGCCTGGAGTGTAGGGGGGACGCACAGCACAGATACGCAGTATTTT.

CDR3 sequence: CAWSIWVNTEAFF. CDR3 DNA: TGTGCCTGGAGTATTTGGGTGAACACTGAAGCTTTCTTT. The rearrangement joins TRBV30 to TRBJ1-1; D unclear. V was cut by 2 bases and J by 0 bases, with 7 bases left in between. Per germline, CDR1 GTSNPN and CDR2 SVGIG (reference sequence). CDR3 length equals 13 residues.

This chain uses TRBV18 with TRBJ1-1; D is undetermined. The CDR3 extends over 15 amino acids. The germline V and J ends were trimmed by 2 bases and 2 bases, with 12 bases remaining between them. Germline V gene lookup returns CDR1 KGHSH and CDR2 LQKENI. CDR3 sequence reads: CASSPGVVGNTEAFF. The CDR3 nucleotides are TGTGCCAGCTCACCAGGGGTGGTGGGAAACACTGAAGCTTTCTTT.

The table lists this clone with a count of one. CDR3 loop: CASSLPQASTDTQYF. CDR3 DNA sequence: TGCGCCAGCAGCTTACCGCAGGCTAGCACAGATACGCAGTATTTT. This chain links TRBV5-1 with TRBJ2-3; D remains unclear. CDR3 size: 15 residues. Trimming pared 2 bases from V and 0 bases from J, leaving 10 bases between. Germline V gene data show CDR1 as SGHRS and CDR2 as YFSETQ.

The rearrangement links TRBV7-6 to TRBJ2-1; D unclear. CDR1 is SGHVS and CDR2 is FNYEAQ in the germline V gene. Deletions cut 4 bases from V and 6 bases from J, with 16 bases between. CDR3 length equals 15 residues. The CDR3 coding sequence is TGTGCCAGCAGCTCTAGGGTACGGCCCACCAATGAGCAGTTCTTC. Its translation is CASSSRVRPTNEQFF.

The J gene is TRBJ2-2, the V gene TRBV18; D not resolved. V lost 4 bases to trimming and J lost 0 bases, with 9 bases between them. This CDR3 spans 15 amino acids. Germline V gives CDR1 KGHSH, CDR2 LQKENI. The CDR3 spells CASSLGQANTGELFF. CDR3 bases: TGTGCCAGCTCACTGGGCCAGGCGAACACCGGGGAGCTGTTTTTT.

J is TRBJ2-3 and V is TRBV9; D call uncertain. The CDR3 runs 14 residues. The ends were cut back, 0 bases at V and 5 bases at J, with 10 bases in the middle. In germline, CDR1 is SGDLS, CDR2 YYNGEE. The CDR3 DNA reads as TGTGCCAGCAGCGTAGGAGGCGTACAAGATACGCAGTATTTT. Protein product: CASSVGGVQDTQYF.

This chain links TRBV19 with TRBJ1-2; 7 bases agree with TRBD1. Losses at the gene ends were 5 bases for V and 5 bases for J; bases not matched to a gene: 11. Germline loops: CDR1 LNHDA, CDR2 SQIVND (reference sequence). The CDR3 has 15 amino acids. Here the CDR3 DNA reads TGTGCCAGTAGTCCCCAGACAGGGCCTACGTATGGCTACACCTTC. It specifies CASSPQTGPTYGYTF.

This CDR3 is CASSPRIGTSGGGTGELFF. Written as DNA, the CDR3 is TGTGCCAGCAGTCCCCGTATAGGGACTAGCGGGGGTGGCACCGGGGAGCTGTTTTTT. This rearrangement joins TRBV28 to TRBJ2-2; 14 bases match TRBD2. This CDR3 is built from 19 residues. J was trimmed by 4 bases and V by 5 bases; bases with no gene match: 12. The germline CDR1 and CDR2 sequences are MDHEN and SYDVKM.

The genes are TRBV19 and TRBJ1-2; D not certain. Germline V CDR1 and CDR2: LNHDA, SQIVND (reference sequence). The CDR3 extends over 15 amino acids. With 4 bases removed from V and 7 bases from J, the gap between germline ends came to 19 bases. CDR3 nucleotide sequence: TGTGCCAGTAGTACACCGGAATCAGGAGAAGTTGGCTACACCTTC. It specifies CASSTPESGEVGYTF.

The gene calls are TRBV11-3 and TRBJ2-3, with D perhaps matching TRBD1 (6 bases). This CDR3 is 15 amino acids long. Looked up from germline, CDR1 is SGHNT and CDR2 is YENEEA. V was cut by 1 base and J by 0 bases, with 8 bases left in between. The CDR3 nucleotides read TGTGCCAGCAGCTTAGGGGACACCAGCACAGATACGCAGTATTTT. This codes for CASSLGDTSTDTQYF.

This sequence joins TRBV5-1 and TRBJ2-3, with 8 nucleotides matching TRBD1. Germline V gene sequence: CDR1 SGHRS, CDR2 YFSETQ. V gave up 4 bases and J gave up 0 bases; unmatched junction bases: 4. The CDR3 has 15 amino acids. The CDR3 DNA follows: TGCGCCAGCAGCGCAGGGGGCCCGAGCACAGATACGCAGTATTTT. As protein: CASSAGGPSTDTQYF.

As for this clone: Other DNA sequences of this sample code for an identical CDR3. This sequence joins TRBV28 and TRBJ2-3; D is uncertain. V lost 1 base and J 1 base, leaving 3 bases between the germline ends. Germline V gene sequence: CDR1 MDHEN, CDR2 SYDVKM. The CDR3 loop spans 13 amino acids. This chain's CDR3 is CASSLSGTDTQYF. The CDR3 nucleotides read TGTGCCAGCAGTTTATCCGGCACAGATACGCAGTATTTT. Supplemented by reference TRBV28 and TRBJ2-3, the full variable domain reads DVKVTQSSRYLVKRTGEKVFLECVQDMDHENMFWYRQDPGLGLRLIYFSYDVKMKEKGDIPEGYSVSREKKERFSLILESASTNQTSMYLCASSLSGTDTQYFGPGTRLTVL.